The present TCR beta chain was sequenced within a study of T cells in Graves' hyperthyroidism and ophthalmopathy. Germline V gives CDR1 SQVTM, CDR2 ANQGSEA. There are 14 residues in the CDR3. V was pared by 8 bases and J by 0 bases, with 15 bases between. Regions amplified from RNA transcripts were the TCR beta CDR3 regions. TCR CDR3 regions were first amplified by RT-PCR with HTBI primers. TCRdb re-analysed the multiplex PCR reads in MiXCR, keeping a single row per CDR3 protein. The sample records 490,000 or so distinct CDR3 sequences, 22% being singletons. This clonotype was counted only a few times.

The sequence derives from a woman between 65 and 79 years old with Graves' ophthalmopathy. V gene TRBV29-1 combines with J gene TRBJ2-3; D possibly uses TRBD1 or TRBD2 (5 bases each). The sample consisted of blood. DNA of the CDR3: TGCAGCTTGGTCCCTGGGACGAGCACAGATACGCAGTATTTT. Amino acid sequence: CSLVPGTSTDTQYF.